This record looks at one T cell receptor (beta chain) sequence and its context. This sample is drawn from a study of type 1 and type 2 diabetes patients. PCR was run on genomic DNA. Amplification of the beta chain CDR3 used 30 forward and 13 reverse multiplex primers. TCRdb processed the multiplex PCR reads anew with MiXCR; each CDR3 protein has one entry. In the table there are more than 250,000 distinct CDR3 sequences, more than 45% of which are singletons. From germline, CDR1 is SGHNT and CDR2 YENEEA. This CDR3 region has 14 residues. Sequencing was carried out using peripheral blood mononuclear cells (PBMCs). The TCR was taken from a man between 18 and 29 years old with type 2 diabetes. This chain joins TRBV11-3 and TRBJ2-5; no definite D call. Judging by the DNA end, TRBJ2-7 fits better; the J call may be wrong. Here the CDR3 DNA reads TGTGCCAGCAGCTTAGCGGCAGGTATTTCCGAGCAGTACTTC. This encodes CASSLAAGISEQYF.